These 13 T cell receptor beta chains originate from one sample sequenced in a study of glioma-infiltrating T cells. Using RNA template, CDR3s of TCR alpha and beta were amplified with iRepertoire arm-PCR. TCRdb reanalysed the multiplex PCR reads using MiXCR and keeps one entry per CDR3 protein. The repertoire holds about 93,000 distinct CDR3 sequences, with around 42% as singletons. Sequencing was done on a sample of glioma tissue, nonneoplastic brain tissue, or PBMCs (not recorded which). These receptors all stem from a human donor with low-grade glioma or glioblastoma, undergoing nonglioma brain surgery, or in good health (not recorded which).

Concerning this clonotype: One base away lies a much larger clone, so this may be a sequencing read error. The chain couples TRBV29-1 to TRBJ2-2; D remains ambiguous. The V gene lost 2 bases and the J gene lost 2 bases, with 6 bases spanning the gap. The CDR3 totals 13 residues. Germline V lookup: CDR1 SQVTM, CDR2 ANQGSEA. CDR3 region: CSVECPNTGELFF. The CDR3 coding sequence is TGCAGCGTTGAATGTCCTAACACCGGGGAGCTGTTTTTT.

This chain uses TRBV15 with TRBJ1-1, with TRBD1 as a possible D gene (5 bases). CDR1 is LNHNV, CDR2 YYDKDF, per germline (reference sequence). V was pared by 1 base and J by 7 bases, with 7 bases between. The CDR3 sequence is 12 residues long. The CDR3 region is CATSRAGVEAFF. The CDR3 nucleotides read TGTGCCACCAGCAGAGCGGGGGTTGAAGCTTTCTTT.

A note on this clonotype: The CDR3 end shows no conserved phenylalanine or tryptophan, and so a read error is likely. The CDR3 is CTSTLPGYGYTY. The CDR3 coding sequence is TGTACCAGCACCCTCCCCGGGTATGGCTACACCTAC. This chain connects TRBV28 to TRBJ1-2; D ambiguous. Germline CDR1 MDHEN, CDR2 SYDVKM. The CDR3 is 12 amino acids.

Details on this clonotype: The CDR3 end shows no conserved phenylalanine or tryptophan, and so a read error is likely. The chain links TRBV20-1 to TRBJ1-2; the match to TRBD1 covers 9 bases. CDR1 DFQATT and CDR2 SNEGSKA come from the germline V gene (reference sequence). This CDR3 is built from 14 residues. The CDR3 DNA sequence: TGCAGTGCTAGTGTCGGGACAGGGATCTATGGATACACCCTC. As protein: CSASVGTGIYGYTL.

This clonotype was picked up many times. The CDR3 is CASPGHGQHEQYF. The CDR3 region has the DNA TGTGCCAGCCCGGGACACGGCCAGCACGAGCAGTACTTC. The chain has TRBV4-2 and TRBJ2-7; the D gene is possibly TRBD1 (6 bases). This CDR3 comprises 13 residues. Trimming pared 8 bases from V and 5 bases from J, leaving 16 bases between. Per the germline V gene, CDR1 is LGHNA and CDR2 is YNFKEQ.

The table lists this clonotype with many counts. This sequence joins TRBV12-3 or TRBV12-4 and TRBJ2-7; D ambiguous. CDR3 length: 12 residues. Between the trimmed V and J ends, which lost 6 bases and 7 bases, there was a span of 13 bases. In nucleotides, the CDR3 is TGTGCCAGCAGCGCCTTTGGTTTGGAGCAGTACTTC. Translation gives CASSAFGLEQYF.

This clonotype was counted once. The chain joins TRBV7-2 to TRBJ1-5; TRBD1 aligns across 7 bases. The CDR3 runs to 15 residues. V was clipped by 5 bases and J by 4 bases; unmatched bases: 8. CDR1 is SGHTA, CDR2 FQGNSA, per germline. The CDR3 reads CASSLAGTDNQPQHF. The CDR3 DNA follows: TGTGCCAGCAGCCTTGCTGGGACAGATAATCAGCCCCAGCATTTT.

This clonotype came up many times. The gene calls are TRBV19 and TRBJ1-1; D is undetermined. V was clipped by 5 bases and J by 3 bases, with 10 bases between them. CDR3 length equals 13 residues. Germline V CDR1 and CDR2: LNHDA, SQIVND (reference sequence). The CDR3 DNA is TGTGCCAGTAGTCCGACCCGGGACACTGAAGCTTTCTTT. Amino acids: CASSPTRDTEAFF.

As regards this clonotype: The CDR3 carries no conserved terminal phenylalanine or tryptophan, so it likely arises from a read error. The chain couples TRBV27 to TRBJ2-3; TRBD1 might be the D (6 bases). Germline V gene lookup returns CDR1 MNHEY and CDR2 SMNVEV (reference sequence). The CDR3 consists of 15 residues. The CDR3 loop reads CTSSSRQVSTDTQYL. The CDR3 DNA is TGTACCAGCAGTTCCCGACAGGTTAGCACAGATACTCAGTATCTT.

By its share, this clonotype is medium-sized (0.01 to 0.1%). This sequence joins TRBV6-2 or TRBV6-3 and TRBJ1-2; D is unclear. Germline CDR1 reads MNHEY; CDR2 reads SVGEGT. This CDR3 comprises 12 residues. Trimming stripped 5 bases from V and 4 bases from J, with 8 bases between. For the CDR3, the DNA is TGTGCCAGCAGTATACGGAGCTATGGCTACACCTTC. Translating gives CASSIRSYGYTF.

Comments on this clonotype: A much larger clone is a single base away; this may be a read error. The gene calls are TRBV3-1 and TRBJ1-4; 7 bases are shared with TRBD1. The germline gives CDR1 LGHDT, CDR2 YNNKEL (reference sequence). The CDR3 covers 14 residues. With V trimmed by 5 bases and J by 8 bases, 8 bases remained unmatched. The CDR3 sequence is CASSSTGAGEKLFF. In nucleotides, the CDR3 is TGTGCCAGCAGCAGTACAGGGGCTGGGGAAAAACTGTTTTTT.

This clonotype has at least ten counts. CDR3 sequence: CASRRDRNTEAFF. In nucleotides, the CDR3 is TGTGCCAGCAGAAGAGACAGGAACACTGAAGCTTTCTTT. The chain is built from TRBV6-1 and TRBJ1-1, with D perhaps matching TRBD1 (5 bases). From germline, CDR1 is MNHNS and CDR2 SASEGT. The CDR3 totals 13 residues. Between the trimmed V and J ends, which lost 6 bases and 1 base, there was a span of 9 bases.

This clonotype was detected once. The gene calls are TRBV28 and TRBJ1-1; 10 bases fit TRBD1. With V trimmed by 5 bases and J by 4 bases, 4 bases remained unmatched. The CDR3 has 14 residues. The germline CDR1 and CDR2 sequences are MDHEN and SYDVKM. DNA of the CDR3: TGTGCCAGCAGTCATGGGACAGGGGCCACTGAAGCTTTCTTT. Amino acids: CASSHGTGATEAFF.